The rows below give T cell receptor beta chains drawn from one sample of a study of long-term antiretroviral therapy in people with HIV. The table came from immunoSEQ multiplex PCR; TCRdb's copy has only in-frame clones and leaves some out. The data show 25,000 to 30,000 clones, with about 84% seen just once and roughly 10% held by the top ten. Here the sequenced sample was unsorted PBMCs, taken 0.8 years before starting antiretroviral therapy. Receptors were obtained from a man aged 18 to 29 with HIV. Both conserved end residues are part of each CDR3. D genes are given only for firm matches. Only some rows state a clone size, as once, few, many or a class for expanded clones.

NA	NA	TRBJ1-5	TRBV27	CASSWGEGQPQHF	TGTGCCAGCAGTTGGGGAGAGGGTCAGCCCCAGCATTTT
NA	NA	TRBJ1-1	TRBV5-1	CASSLGAGNTEAFF	TGCGCCAGCAGCTTGGGAGCGGGGAACACTGAAGCTTTCTTT
NA	NA	TRBJ1-1	TRBV29-1	CSVITGNTEAFF	TGCAGCGTCATTACAGGGAACACTGAAGCTTTCTTT
NA	NA	TRBJ1-3	TRBV7-9	CASSLGSGDSGNTIYF	TGTGCCAGCAGCTTAGGTTCAGGAGACTCTGGAAACACCATATATTTT
TRBD1	NA	TRBJ1-2	TRBV6-1	CASSANRRTGTVGYGYTF	TGTGCCAGCAGTGCTAATCGGAGGACAGGGACTGTGGGCTATGGCTACACCTTC
TRBD2	NA	TRBJ2-2	TRBV14	CASSHSTSGPDGELFF	TGTGCCAGCAGCCATTCGACTAGCGGGCCCGACGGGGAGCTGTTTTTT
NA	NA	TRBJ2-7	TRBV2	CASGILDNHYEQYF	TGTGCCAGCGGAATCCTGGACAACCACTACGAGCAGTACTTC
TRBD1	NA	TRBJ2-1	TRBV4-3	CASSRGQGYNEQFF	TGCGCCAGCAGCCGAGGACAGGGATACAATGAGCAGTTCTTC
NA	NA	TRBJ1-1	TRBV5-1	CASSSSTGGWGTEAFF	TGCGCCAGCAGCTCTTCGACAGGAGGCTGGGGCACTGAAGCTTTCTTT
NA	NA	TRBJ1-6	TRBV28	CASNIRGAWGSPLHF	TGTGCCAGCAATATAAGAGGCGCCTGGGGCTCACCCCTCCACTTT
NA	NA	TRBJ2-5	TRBV7-9	CASSLGQGKYF	TGTGCCAGCAGCTTAGGGCAGGGGAAGTACTTC
NA	few	TRBJ2-7	TRBV21-1	CASSKMSIAEQYF	TGTGCCAGCAGCAAAATGAGCATTGCCGAGCAGTACTTC
NA	NA	TRBJ1-1	TRBV7-9	CASSVTGTGGAEAFF	TGTGCCAGCAGCGTTACCGGGACCGGAGGCGCTGAAGCTTTCTTT
TRBD1	few	TRBJ1-2	TRBV4-1	CASSQGQGGYGYTF	TGCGCCAGCAGCCAAGGACAGGGCGGCTATGGCTACACCTTC
TRBD1	NA	TRBJ2-7	TRBV5-4	CASSRRLEQGHEQYF	TGTGCCAGCAGCCGAAGGCTTGAACAGGGGCACGAGCAGTACTTC
TRBD2	NA	TRBJ2-5	TRBV5-4	CASSKTSGSIIETQYF	TGTGCCAGCAGCAAGACTAGCGGGAGTATAATAGAGACCCAGTACTTC
TRBD2	NA	TRBJ2-7	TRBV28	CASSLSGRNHEQYF	TGTGCCAGCAGTCTTAGCGGGAGAAACCACGAGCAGTACTTC
TRBD1	NA	TRBJ1-2	TRBV19	CASTRTGLMGYGYTF	TGTGCCAGTACCAGGACAGGGCTTATGGGTTATGGCTACACCTTC
TRBD1	NA	TRBJ2-2	TRBV4-2	CASILTGGRERVDTGELFF	TGTGCCAGCATACTTACAGGGGGAAGAGAGAGGGTGGACACCGGGGAGCTGTTTTTT
NA	few	TRBJ1-2	TRBV6-5	CASSTTGRGYGYTF	TGTGCCAGCAGCACCACAGGGAGGGGCTATGGCTACACCTTC
NA	NA	TRBJ2-4	TRBV11-3	CASSQTANIQYF	TGTGCCAGCAGCCAGACAGCAAACATTCAGTACTTC
TRBD1	few	TRBJ2-7	TRBV18	CASRTGHYEQYF	TGTGCCAGCAGGACAGGGCACTACGAGCAGTACTTC
TRBD1	NA	TRBJ2-5	TRBV4-1	CASSQDRTGGWTQYF	TGCGCCAGCAGCCAAGATAGGACAGGGGGATGGACCCAGTACTTC
NA	once	TRBJ2-4	TRBV27	CASSFSRGNIQYF	TGTGCCAGCAGTTTTAGTCGGGGAAACATTCAGTACTTC
NA	NA	TRBJ2-3	TRBV11-1	CASSLAGASTDTQYF	TGTGCCAGCAGCTTAGCCGGGGCTAGCACAGATACGCAGTATTTT
NA	NA	TRBJ1-4	TRBV28	CASSPASTNEKLFF	TGTGCCAGCAGCCCTGCCTCGACTAATGAAAAACTGTTTTTT
NA	NA	TRBJ2-2	TRBV2	CASNMGGPNTGELFF	TGTGCCAGCAACATGGGGGGCCCGAACACCGGGGAGCTGTTTTTT
NA	NA	TRBJ2-3	TRBV4-1	CASSQGRRGDTQYF	TGCGCCAGCAGCCAAGGGAGACGGGGAGATACGCAGTATTTT
TRBD2	NA	TRBJ2-7	TRBV5-5	CASSFGGGTYEQYF	TGTGCCAGCAGCTTCGGCGGGGGGACCTACGAGCAGTACTTC
NA	once	TRBJ2-7	TRBV28	CASSFSYEQYF	TGTGCCAGCAGTTTCTCCTACGAGCAGTACTTC
TRBD2	NA	TRBJ2-7	TRBV27	CASSLSGLAGGDEQYF	TGTGCCAGCAGTTTATCGGGACTAGCGGGAGGCGACGAGCAGTACTTC
TRBD1	NA	TRBJ1-1	TRBV5-1	CASREQGSTEAFF	TGCGCCAGCAGGGAACAGGGGAGCACTGAAGCTTTCTTT
TRBD1	NA	TRBJ1-4	TRBV29-1	CSARDSGQEKLFF	TGCAGCGCCCGGGACAGCGGCCAAGAAAAACTGTTTTTT
NA	NA	TRBJ2-1	TRBV7-2	CASSLSSMSGIGGEQFF	TGTGCCAGCAGCTTGAGCAGTATGTCAGGGATTGGCGGTGAGCAGTTCTTC
TRBD2	NA	TRBJ2-1	TRBV5-4	CASSRSGRGLDLNEQFF	TGTGCCAGCAGCAGAAGTGGGCGGGGACTAGACCTAAATGAGCAGTTCTTC
TRBD2	NA	TRBJ2-3	TRBV5-6	CASSSPRLAGGPSDTQYF	TGTGCCAGCAGCTCACCTCGACTAGCGGGAGGGCCTTCAGATACGCAGTATTTT
NA	NA	TRBJ1-2	TRBV5-5	CASSLGQTYNYGYTF	TGTGCCAGCAGCTTGGGACAGACTTATAACTATGGCTACACCTTC
NA	NA	TRBJ1-3	TRBV23-1	CASSPHRGGNTIYF	TGCGCCAGCAGCCCTCACCGGGGAGGAAACACCATATATTTT
NA	NA	TRBJ2-5	TRBV10-1	CASSESPGKETQYF	TGCGCCAGCAGTGAGTCACCCGGGAAAGAGACCCAGTACTTC
TRBD1	NA	TRBJ1-2	TRBV9	CASSVEQGVGYTF	TGTGCCAGCAGCGTAGAACAGGGGGTTGGCTACACCTTC
NA	NA	TRBJ2-5	TRBV6-5	CASSSAGLETQYF	TGTGCCAGCAGTTCCGCGGGTTTAGAGACCCAGTACTTC
NA	NA	TRBJ2-6	TRBV15	CATSRDEEGQNSGANVLTF	TGTGCCACCAGCAGAGATGAGGAGGGACAGAACTCTGGGGCCAACGTCCTGACTTTC
NA	NA	TRBJ2-1	TRBV11-3	CASSLGRDQQFF	TGTGCCAGCAGCTTAGGCCGGGACCAACAGTTCTTC
TRBD2	NA	TRBJ2-5	TRBV9	CASSPRLAGETQYF	TGTGCCAGCAGCCCCCGACTAGCGGGTGAGACCCAGTACTTC
NA	NA	TRBJ2-5	TRBV19	CASSTRTRETQYF	TGTGCCAGTAGTACTCGGACTCGGGAGACCCAGTACTTC
TRBD2	NA	TRBJ2-2	TRBV4-1	CASSQTSGRIGDGELFF	TGCGCCAGCAGCCAGACTAGCGGGAGGATTGGTGACGGGGAGCTGTTTTTT
TRBD1	NA	TRBJ1-1	TRBV6-1	CASSEIQQGATEAFF	TGTGCCAGCAGTGAAATTCAACAGGGGGCTACTGAAGCTTTCTTT
NA	NA	TRBJ1-6	TRBV2	CASRRAPDSPLHF	TGTGCCAGCAGAAGGGCACCGGACTCACCCCTCCACTTT
TRBD1	NA	TRBJ2-6	TRBV11-2	CASLQGQGPSGANVLTF	TGTGCCAGCCTACAGGGACAGGGGCCCTCTGGGGCCAACGTCCTGACTTTC
NA	NA	TRBJ1-5	TRBV5-5	CASSLGTGYNQPQHF	TGTGCCAGCAGCTTGGGAACAGGGTACAATCAGCCCCAGCATTTT
NA	NA	TRBJ2-1	TRBV15	CATSRGPGALINEQFF	TGTGCCACCAGCAGAGGCCCTGGGGCTTTGATCAATGAGCAGTTCTTC
TRBD2	NA	TRBJ2-5	TRBV7-6	CATRLAGGKETQYF	TGTGCCACCCGACTAGCGGGGGGTAAAGAGACCCAGTACTTC
TRBD1	NA	TRBJ1-2	TRBV5-1	CASSPDRAGYTF	TGCGCCAGCAGCCCCGACAGGGCTGGCTACACCTTC
NA	NA	TRBJ1-2	TRBV2	CASSSGTGLWGYTF	TGTGCCAGCAGTTCCGGGACGGGGCTTTGGGGCTACACCTTC
NA	NA	TRBJ1-3	TRBV5-8	CASSRGRGNTIYF	TGTGCCAGCAGCAGAGGACGGGGAAACACCATATATTTT
TRBD1	NA	TRBJ2-7	TRBV5-1	CASSLGQGAYEQYF	TGCGCCAGCAGCTTGGGACAGGGGGCCTACGAGCAGTACTTC
TRBD1	few	TRBJ2-7	TRBV5-1	CASSGDRDSYEQYF	TGCGCCAGCAGCGGGGACAGGGACTCCTACGAGCAGTACTTC
NA	NA	TRBJ2-2	TRBV10-2	CASSKSGELFF	TGCGCCAGCAGTAAGTCCGGGGAGCTGTTTTTT
NA	NA	TRBJ2-7	TRBV27	CASSRPGVRLEQYF	TGTGCCAGCAGTCGGCCGGGAGTCCGTCTCGAGCAGTACTTC